In its sample, the clone carrying this TCR beta chain was seen many times. The sample is drawn from a study of T cells of healthy individuals. Per the germline V gene, CDR1 is DFQATT and CDR2 is SNEGSKA (reference sequence). V trimming: 6 bases; J trimming: 5 bases; junction bases outside the gene matches: 3. The CDR3 covers 13 residues. Each CDR3 protein is one row after TCRdb ran MiXCR on the 5' RACE reads. Of under 70,000 distinct CDR3 sequences listed, about 14% are singletons. The clonotype was recovered from a human donor in good health. The genes are TRBV20-1 and TRBJ1-4, with TRBD1 identical over 10 bases. The CDR3 is CSAPTGGNEKLFF. CDR3 bases: TGCAGTGCACCGACAGGGGGCAATGAAAAACTGTTTTTT.